A single sample is the source of the 26 T cell receptor beta chains below, sequenced in a study of blood T cell repertoires in COVID-19 (dated by TCRdb to about 2020). The library was prepared using the immunoSEQ multiplex PCR assay. Imported from immuneACCESS, the table was reduced by TCRdb to in-frame sequences with V and J called. These copies leave out some clones; in studies compared against another copy, an unresolved V gene accounts for under half, and the cause of the remainder is not known. For this sample the table gives 87,000 or so clones, of which roughly 84% were detected only once. The ten biggest clones cover 4.5% to 6% of the sample. Material for sequencing was peripheral blood. Receptor source: a woman aged 80 or older with acute or convalescent COVID-19.

This clone was observed once. The V gene is TRBV4-3, the J gene TRBJ1-2, with 8 bases aligning to TRBD1. The junction had 5 bases not matched to a gene; V was cut back by 0 bases and J by 8 bases. The CDR3 is made up of 14 amino acids. The V gene's germline CDR1 is LGHNA and CDR2 YSLEER. In DNA, the CDR3 is TGCGCCAGCAGCCAAGACTCCACAGGGGGAGGCTACACCTTC. This gives the protein CASSQDSTGGGYTF.

This chain connects TRBV5-1 to TRBJ2-2; 10 bases line up with TRBD1. CDR1 SGHRS and CDR2 YFSETQ come from the germline V gene. J was trimmed by 6 bases and V by 5 bases; bases with no gene match: 4. The CDR3 extends over 14 amino acids. The DNA of the CDR3 is TGCGCCAGCAGGGGACAGGGGAATGCCGGGGAGCTGTTTTTT. It codes for CASRGQGNAGELFF.

This clone was picked up one time. This sequence joins TRBV14 and TRBJ2-1, with a possible D match to TRBD1 (5 bases). V was clipped by 1 base and J by 10 bases, with 11 bases between them. Germline-derived CDR1 and CDR2 are SGHDN and FVKESK. The CDR3 covers 13 residues. In DNA form, the CDR3 reads TGTGCCAGCAGCCAAGCAAGGGGCGGCGAGCAGTTCTTC. It encodes CASSQARGGEQFF. Based on the CDR3 plus reference TRBV14 and TRBJ2-1, the full variable domain is EAGVTQFPSHSVIEKGQTVTLRCDPISGHDNLYWYRRVMGKEIKFLLHFVKESKQDESGMPNNRFLAERTGGTYSTLKVQPAELEDSGVYFCASSQARGGEQFFGPGTRLTVL.

The CDR3 is CASSQEGGGSYNEQFF. The CDR3 coding sequence is TGTGCCAGCAGCCAAGAAGGCGGGGGAAGCTACAATGAGCAGTTCTTC. The chain recombines TRBV3-1 (or the pseudogene TRBV3-2) with TRBJ2-1, with 7 positions matching TRBD2. CDR3 length: 16 residues. J was trimmed by 3 bases and V by 0 bases; bases with no gene match: 5. In germline, CDR1 is LGHDT, CDR2 YNNKEL (reference sequence).

The chain uses TRBV4-1 and TRBJ2-1; 10 positions agree with TRBD2. The CDR3 loop spans 16 amino acids. Germline CDR1 is MGHRA and CDR2 is YSYEKL. J gave up 10 bases and V 2 bases, and 11 bases lay outside the gene matches. CDR3: CASSQSLAGAYIEQFF. The CDR3 DNA reads as TGCGCCAGCAGCCAATCCCTAGCGGGAGCTTACATAGAGCAGTTCTTC.

In this sample, this clone turned up once. This chain uses TRBV9 with TRBJ2-7, with TRBD1 as a possible D gene (6 bases). Trimming took off 2 bases at V and 0 bases at J, with 15 bases between the two ends. From germline, CDR1 is SGDLS and CDR2 YYNGEE. The CDR3 is made up of 16 amino acids. CDR3 loop: CASSVPRQVSSYEQYF. As DNA, the CDR3 is TGTGCCAGCAGCGTCCCCCGACAGGTGAGCTCCTACGAGCAGTACTTC.

V gene TRBV30 combines with J gene TRBJ1-2; 7 nucleotides agree with TRBD1. The J segment lost 2 bases and the V segment lost 1 base, leaving 4 bases of the junction unmatched. This CDR3 is 14 amino acids long. Germline V lookup: CDR1 GTSNPN, CDR2 SVGIG (reference sequence). CDR3 DNA: TGTGCCTGGAGTGAGGGGGCGTCCAACTATGGCTACACCTTC. Amino acid sequence: CAWSEGASNYGYTF.

V usage is TRBV10-1 and J usage is TRBJ2-3; TRBD2 is a possible D gene (5 bases). The CDR3 length is 13 residues. V was clipped by 3 bases and J by 3 bases, with 7 bases between them. Germline V gene lookup returns CDR1 WNHNN and CDR2 SYGVQD (reference sequence). CDR3 DNA sequence: TGCGCCAGCAGTGACCCGGGGACAGATACGCAGTATTTT. Its translation is CASSDPGTDTQYF.

This clone was seen just once. Here the CDR3 reads CASSRKGQGNYEQYF. The CDR3 bases are TGTGCCAGCAGTCGAAAGGGTCAGGGGAACTACGAGCAGTACTTC. The rearrangement joins TRBV27 to TRBJ2-7; tentatively, D is TRBD1 (6 bases). The CDR3 totals 15 residues. V was cut by 5 bases and J by 3 bases, with 17 bases left in between. Germline CDR1 reads MNHEY; CDR2 reads SMNVEV (reference sequence).

The CDR3, as DNA: TGCGCCAGCAGCCCACGGACTAGCGTTGATGAGCAGTTCTTC. Protein: CASSPRTSVDEQFF. This chain links TRBV4-1 with TRBJ2-1; 9 bases align to TRBD2. The CDR3 is 14 residues long. In germline, CDR1 is MGHRA, CDR2 YSYEKL. J gave up 8 bases and V 4 bases, and 6 bases lay outside the gene matches.

The rearrangement uses TRBV7-2 and TRBJ2-7, with 10 bases identical to TRBD1. The CDR3 is made up of 14 amino acids. V lost 8 bases, J lost 2 bases, and 6 bases stayed unmatched. In germline, CDR1 is SGHTA, CDR2 FQGNSA. CDR3 nucleotides: TGTGCCAGCGCCGGGACAGGGGCCACCTACGAGCAGTACTTC. It translates to CASAGTGATYEQYF.

This clone was seen a single time. The chain combines TRBV3-1 (or the pseudogene TRBV3-2) with TRBJ1-1, with D uncertain. V shed 0 bases and J shed 11 bases, with 19 bases lying between them. Germline CDR1 and CDR2: LGHDT and YNNKEL (reference sequence). The CDR3 covers 15 residues. This chain's CDR3 is CASSQDTSVPFLAFF. CDR3 coding DNA: TGTGCCAGCAGCCAAGACACCTCAGTACCGTTTTTGGCTTTCTTT.

The chain links TRBV9 to TRBJ2-1; possibly TRBD2 for D (6 bases). Trimming took 0 bases from V and 6 from J, leaving 7 bases between them. The germline V gene has CDR1 SGDLS and CDR2 YYNGEE. This CDR3 has 13 residues. CDR3 sequence (DNA): TGTGCCAGCAGCGTAGATAGCGGCAATGAGCAGTTCTTC. Translating gives CASSVDSGNEQFF.

The rearrangement uses TRBV30 and TRBJ1-1, with TRBD1 as a possible D gene (5 bases). Germline CDR1 is GTSNPN and CDR2 is SVGIG (reference sequence). The V gene lost 5 bases and the J gene lost 2 bases, with 9 bases spanning the gap. The CDR3 length is 12 residues. CDR3 DNA: TGTGCCTGGGACAGAATTAACACTGAAGCTTTCTTT. Translation: CAWDRINTEAFF. Full variable domain (missing parts from reference TRBV30 and TRBJ1-1): SQTIHQWPATLVQPVGSPLSLECTVEGTSNPNLYWYRQAAGRGLQLLFYSVGIGQISSEVPQNLSASRPQDRQFILSSKKLLLSDSGFYLCAWDRINTEAFFGQGTRLTVV.

This chain connects TRBV6-5 to TRBJ2-3; tentative D call: TRBD2 (6 bases). The CDR3 has 15 amino acids. Germline lookup yields CDR1 MNHEY and CDR2 SVGAGI. The V end was cut by 4 bases, the J end by 0 bases, with 11 bases between. CDR3 DNA: TGTGCCAGCAGTTTAGCGGACACTAGCACAGATACGCAGTATTTT. Translating gives CASSLADTSTDTQYF.

V and J are TRBV4-2 and TRBJ1-3; maybe TRBD1 (5 bases). Germline CDR1 and CDR2: LGHNA and YNFKEQ. This CDR3 spans 16 amino acids. The V and J ends lost 0 bases and 2 bases respectively, with 11 bases between them. The CDR3 region has the DNA TGTGCCAGCAGCCAAGAGGAAGGGGATCCTGGAAACACCATATATTTT. Residues: CASSQEEGDPGNTIYF.

The chain has TRBV7-9 and TRBJ1-1; TRBD1 aligns across 10 bases. V lost 5 bases to trimming and J lost 6 bases; unmatched junction nucleotides: 15. Germline values: CDR1 SEHNR, CDR2 FQNEAQ (reference sequence). The CDR3 totals 17 residues. DNA of the CDR3: TGTGCCAGCAGCCCGACCCCGCCGGGACAGGGGCCGGCTGAAGCTTTCTTT. Translated, it gives CASSPTPPGQGPAEAFF. Looking up the rest from reference TRBV7-9 and TRBJ1-1 gives the full variable domain: DTGVSQNPRHKITKRGQNVTFRCDPISEHNRLYWYRQTLGQGPEFLTYFQNEAQLEKSRLLSDRFSAERPKGSFSTLEIQRTEQGDSAMYLCASSPTPPGQGPAEAFFGQGTRLTVV.

The CDR3 spells CAWSREDASWGYGYTF. The CDR3 nucleotides read TGTGCCTGGAGTAGGGAGGACGCCTCGTGGGGCTATGGCTACACCTTC. The rearrangement joins TRBV30 to TRBJ1-2; D remains unclear. Germline V lookup: CDR1 GTSNPN, CDR2 SVGIG (reference sequence). The CDR3 totals 16 residues. The V and J ends lost 2 bases and 4 bases respectively, with 20 bases between them.

This clone came up once. V gene TRBV29-1 combines with J gene TRBJ1-1; TRBD1 agrees at 9 bases. CDR1 and CDR2 from the germline V gene are SQVTM and ANQGSEA. Losses at the gene ends were 4 bases for V and 3 bases for J; bases not matched to a gene: 3. The CDR3 sequence is 13 residues long. CDR3 coding DNA: TGCAGCGTTGGGACAGGGGTGGACACTGAAGCTTTCTTT. Amino acid sequence: CSVGTGVDTEAFF.

This clone was seen just once. The rearrangement joins TRBV5-5 to TRBJ2-5; TRBD1 aligns across 10 bases. The CDR3 covers 16 residues. V lost 2 bases, J lost 2 bases, and 6 bases stayed unmatched. The germline V gene has CDR1 SGHKS and CDR2 YYEKEE (reference sequence). In DNA, the CDR3 is TGTGCCAGCAGCTTCGGTGACAGGGGGCCTCAAGAGACCCAGTACTTC. Translated, it gives CASSFGDRGPQETQYF.

The chain links TRBV6-1 to TRBJ2-4; TRBD1 might be the D (6 bases). Germline V gives CDR1 MNHNS, CDR2 SASEGT. Trimming left V 3 bases short and J 1 base short, with 10 bases between. This CDR3 is 15 amino acids long. The DNA of the CDR3 is TGTGCCAGCAGTGATGGCGACAGGGCCAAAAACATTCAGTACTTC. It codes for CASSDGDRAKNIQYF.

This clone was counted once. The V and J genes are TRBV7-6 and TRBJ2-2; 8 nucleotides align to TRBD1. The length of the CDR3 is 15 residues. Germline-derived CDR1 and CDR2 are SGHVS and FNYEAQ. V lost 3 bases, J lost 5 bases, and 5 bases stayed unmatched. DNA of the CDR3: TGTGCCAGCAGCTTTGGACAGGGCAGGACCGGGGAGCTGTTTTTT. Protein sequence: CASSFGQGRTGELFF.

V and J are TRBV5-6 and TRBJ2-7, with D unresolved. The CDR3 runs 12 residues. The germline V gene has CDR1 SGHDT and CDR2 YYEEEE. Trimming removed 0 bases from V and 8 bases from J, with 9 bases in between. The CDR3 region is CASSLGSIQQYF. The CDR3 DNA sequence: TGTGCCAGCAGCTTGGGGTCTATACAGCAGTACTTC.

In this sample, this clone turned up a few times. DNA of the CDR3: TGTGCCAGCAGCCCAGGGACTAGCCTACGCGACAATGAGCAGTTCTTC. It specifies CASSPGTSLRDNEQFF. The chain joins TRBV5-8 to TRBJ2-1, with TRBD2 matching 9 bases. Germline values: CDR1 SGHTS, CDR2 YDEGEE. The CDR3 sequence is 16 residues long. Trimming took 4 bases from V and 5 from J; bases not matched to a gene: 10.

The chain couples TRBV7-2 to TRBJ1-1; no clear D gene. Germline lookup yields CDR1 SGHTA and CDR2 FQGNSA. The CDR3 spans 14 residues. V dropped 4 bases and J dropped 0 bases, with 9 bases sitting between them. The CDR3 sequence is CASSYSGLNTEAFF. CDR3 DNA sequence: TGTGCCAGCAGCTACTCGGGTCTGAACACTGAAGCTTTCTTT.

This clone was observed a handful of times. The chain combines TRBV6-1 with TRBJ1-4; D may be TRBD1 (5 bases). The ends were cut back, 0 bases at V and 3 bases at J, with 8 bases in the middle. CDR3 length equals 15 residues. The germline V gene encodes CDR1 MNHNS and CDR2 SASEGT. The CDR3 sequence: CASSEAGHSNEKLFF. CDR3 DNA sequence: TGTGCCAGCAGTGAAGCCGGACATTCTAATGAAAAACTGTTTTTT.